The entry that follows covers one TCR beta chain sequence. The CDR3 covers 17 residues. Between the trimmed V and J ends, which lost 5 bases and 4 bases, there was a span of 21 bases. Germline V CDR1 and CDR2: SGHTA, FQGNSA. Sequencing was performed with immunoSEQ multiplex PCR; in TCRdb, only in-frame clones are kept and a portion is missing. This table has some 760,000 clones, 80% to 90% appearing once. This sample stems from a study of shared T cell receptors in the human thymus. These data are also associated with another study on human thymus T cells. From that report: The sample donors, healthy Finnish infants, were having corrective surgery for congenital heart defects. Resections were taken during corrective heart surgery, and the thymus tissue came from these.

Material for sequencing was thymocytes. This chain links TRBV7-2 with TRBJ2-1, with a tentative D call TRBD2 (6 bases). The sequence was collected from a girl under three years old with a congenital heart defect. CDR3 residues: CASSPSTGDRSYNEQFF. In nucleotides, the CDR3 is TGTGCCAGCAGCCCTTCGACGGGGGACCGAAGTTACAATGAGCAGTTCTTC.